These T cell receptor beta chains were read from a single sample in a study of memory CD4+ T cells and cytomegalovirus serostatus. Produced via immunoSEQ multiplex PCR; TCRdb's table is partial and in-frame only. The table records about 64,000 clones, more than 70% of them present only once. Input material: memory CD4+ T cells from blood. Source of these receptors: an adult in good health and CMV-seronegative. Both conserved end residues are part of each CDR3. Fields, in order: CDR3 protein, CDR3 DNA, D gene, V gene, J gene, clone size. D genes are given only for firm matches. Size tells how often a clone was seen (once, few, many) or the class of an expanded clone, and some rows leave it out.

CDR3 protein: CASSQPLRTLLNTEAFF; CDR3 DNA: TGCGCCAGCAGCCAACCACTAAGGACCCTGTTGAACACTGAAGCTTTCTTT; D gene: .; V gene: TRBV4-1; J gene: TRBJ1-1; clone size: once
CDR3 protein: CASSLGQGSTEAFF; CDR3 DNA: TGTGCCAGCAGCTTAGGGCAGGGGAGCACTGAAGCTTTCTTT; D gene: .; V gene: TRBV7-9; J gene: TRBJ1-1; clone size: .
CDR3 protein: CASSPTAYGGDEQYF; CDR3 DNA: TGTGCCAGCTCACCGACGGCGTACGGGGGAGACGAGCAGTACTTC; D gene: .; V gene: TRBV18; J gene: TRBJ2-7; clone size: .
CDR3 protein: CSARTGNTGELFF; CDR3 DNA: TGCAGCGCTAGGACAGGGAACACCGGGGAGCTGTTTTTT; D gene: TRBD1; V gene: TRBV29-1; J gene: TRBJ2-2; clone size: .
CDR3 protein: CASSRTGMNTEAFF; CDR3 DNA: TGTGCCAGCAGCCGGACAGGGATGAACACTGAAGCTTTCTTT; D gene: TRBD1; V gene: TRBV7-3; J gene: TRBJ1-1; clone size: .
CDR3 protein: CASSPPPSNSYNEQFF; CDR3 DNA: TGCGCCAGCAGCCCTCCTCCTTCCAACTCCTACAATGAGCAGTTCTTC; D gene: .; V gene: TRBV4-1; J gene: TRBJ2-1; clone size: .
CDR3 protein: CASSLGQSEGATDTQYF; CDR3 DNA: TGTGCCAGCAGCCTCGGACAGTCCGAGGGGGCCACAGATACGCAGTATTTT; D gene: TRBD1; V gene: TRBV7-9; J gene: TRBJ2-3; clone size: .
CDR3 protein: CASSYNDGFQETQYF; CDR3 DNA: TGTGCCAGCAGTTACAATGACGGATTCCAAGAGACCCAGTACTTC; D gene: .; V gene: TRBV6-4; J gene: TRBJ2-5; clone size: .
CDR3 protein: CASSEPLGVNEKLFF; CDR3 DNA: TGTGCCAGCAGTGAACCGCTGGGGGTGAATGAAAAACTGTTTTTT; D gene: .; V gene: TRBV25-1; J gene: TRBJ1-4; clone size: .
CDR3 protein: CASSSPLTSRRADTQYF; CDR3 DNA: TGTGCCAGCAGTTCCCCCCTGACTAGCAGGAGAGCAGATACGCAGTATTTT; D gene: TRBD2; V gene: TRBV27; J gene: TRBJ2-3; clone size: .
CDR3 protein: CAWSLRGPYNYGYTF; CDR3 DNA: TGTGCCTGGAGTCTCAGGGGCCCTTATAACTATGGCTACACCTTC; D gene: .; V gene: TRBV30; J gene: TRBJ1-2; clone size: once
CDR3 protein: CASSLFLAGGLRETQYF; CDR3 DNA: TGTGCCAGCAGCTTATTTTTAGCGGGGGGCCTCCGGGAGACCCAGTACTTC; D gene: TRBD2; V gene: TRBV7-9; J gene: TRBJ2-5; clone size: .
CDR3 protein: CASGLVQGRGSEAFF; CDR3 DNA: TGTGCTAGTGGTTTGGTACAGGGGCGGGGGAGTGAGGCTTTCTTT; D gene: TRBD1; V gene: TRBV12-5; J gene: TRBJ1-1; clone size: once
CDR3 protein: CASSPPGQGIVGNQPQHF; CDR3 DNA: TGTGCCAGCAGTCCTCCGGGACAGGGAATAGTGGGCAATCAGCCCCAGCATTTT; D gene: TRBD1; V gene: TRBV28; J gene: TRBJ1-5; clone size: .
CDR3 protein: CASSPGQGSFYEQYF; CDR3 DNA: TGTGCCAGCAGTCCGGGACAGGGATCCTTTTACGAGCAGTACTTC; D gene: TRBD1; V gene: TRBV7-2; J gene: TRBJ2-7; clone size: .
CDR3 protein: CASRGQGLAKNIQYF; CDR3 DNA: TGTGCCAGTAGGGGACAGGGGCTAGCCAAAAACATTCAGTACTTC; D gene: TRBD1; V gene: TRBV19; J gene: TRBJ2-4; clone size: .
CDR3 protein: CASSLGWATEAFF; CDR3 DNA: TGTGCCAGCAGCTTGGGCTGGGCAACTGAAGCTTTCTTT; D gene: .; V gene: TRBV7-3; J gene: TRBJ1-1; clone size: .
CDR3 protein: CASSLGLTARTDTQYF; CDR3 DNA: TGTGCCAGCAGCTTGGGGTTGACAGCGAGAACAGATACGCAGTATTTT; D gene: .; V gene: TRBV5-6; J gene: TRBJ2-3; clone size: .
CDR3 protein: CASSHPSGTGANVLTF; CDR3 DNA: TGCGCCAGCAGCCATCCTAGCGGGACGGGGGCCAACGTCCTGACTTTC; D gene: TRBD2; V gene: TRBV4-1; J gene: TRBJ2-6; clone size: .
CDR3 protein: CASSGQGGIGNTIYF; CDR3 DNA: TGTGCCAGCAGCGGCCAGGGAGGAATAGGAAACACCATATATTTT; D gene: .; V gene: TRBV7-2; J gene: TRBJ1-3; clone size: .
CDR3 protein: CASSRGARERSSPLHF; CDR3 DNA: TGCGCCAGCAGCCGAGGGGCAAGGGAAAGGAGTTCACCCCTCCACTTT; D gene: .; V gene: TRBV4-1; J gene: TRBJ1-6; clone size: few
CDR3 protein: CASSHPRNPAQYF; CDR3 DNA: TGCGCCAGCAGCCACCCCAGGAACCCTGCCCAGTACTTC; D gene: .; V gene: TRBV4-1; J gene: TRBJ2-5; clone size: .
CDR3 protein: CASSLVLAPGGADTQYF; CDR3 DNA: TGTGCCAGCAGCTTAGTATTGGCACCCGGTGGGGCAGATACGCAGTATTTT; D gene: .; V gene: TRBV11-2; J gene: TRBJ2-3; clone size: few
CDR3 protein: CAIRSSGSTDTQYF; CDR3 DNA: TGTGCCATCAGGTCTAGCGGGAGCACAGATACGCAGTATTTT; D gene: TRBD2; V gene: TRBV10-3; J gene: TRBJ2-3; clone size: .
CDR3 protein: CASSAYPTAGYTF; CDR3 DNA: TGTGCCAGCAGCGCCTACCCCACTGCTGGCTACACCTTC; D gene: .; V gene: TRBV28; J gene: TRBJ1-2; clone size: .
CDR3 protein: CAISSGRENQPQHF; CDR3 DNA: TGTGCCATCTCATCGGGTAGGGAAAATCAGCCCCAGCATTTT; D gene: .; V gene: TRBV10-3; J gene: TRBJ1-5; clone size: .
CDR3 protein: CTGLAQETQYF; CDR3 DNA: TGCACAGGACTAGCACAAGAGACCCAGTACTTC; D gene: TRBD2; V gene: TRBV20-1; J gene: TRBJ2-5; clone size: .
CDR3 protein: CASSAALLRYGYTF; CDR3 DNA: TGTGCCAGCTCAGCAGCCCTCCTACGCTATGGCTACACCTTC; D gene: .; V gene: TRBV18; J gene: TRBJ1-2; clone size: .
CDR3 protein: CASSSGQNTEAFF; CDR3 DNA: TGTGCCAGCTCATCCGGACAGAACACTGAAGCTTTCTTT; D gene: .; V gene: TRBV18; J gene: TRBJ1-1; clone size: once
CDR3 protein: CASSTRTGCDGTNNSPLHF; CDR3 DNA: TGTGCCAGCAGCACTAGGACAGGGTGCGATGGAACGAATAATTCACCCCTCCACTTT; D gene: .; V gene: TRBV21-1; J gene: TRBJ1-6; clone size: .
CDR3 protein: CAWTRQADQPQHF; CDR3 DNA: TGTGCCTGGACTAGACAGGCAGATCAGCCCCAGCATTTT; D gene: .; V gene: TRBV30; J gene: TRBJ1-5; clone size: few
CDR3 protein: CASSLRPDRDGYTF; CDR3 DNA: TGTGCCAGCAGCTTAAGGCCCGACAGAGATGGCTACACCTTC; D gene: .; V gene: TRBV7-3; J gene: TRBJ1-2; clone size: .
CDR3 protein: CASNNRGYEQYF; CDR3 DNA: TGTGCCAGCAATAACAGGGGCTACGAGCAGTACTTC; D gene: TRBD1; V gene: TRBV28; J gene: TRBJ2-7; clone size: .
CDR3 protein: CASGTFMTEKLFF; CDR3 DNA: TGTGCCAGCGGGACTTTTATGACGGAAAAACTGTTTTTT; D gene: .; V gene: TRBV27; J gene: TRBJ1-4; clone size: .
CDR3 protein: CAWSVGGGRRDTGELFF; CDR3 DNA: TGTGCCTGGAGCGTAGGTGGGGGACGTCGCGACACCGGGGAGCTGTTTTTT; D gene: .; V gene: TRBV30; J gene: TRBJ2-2; clone size: .
CDR3 protein: CASRGEANYGYTF; CDR3 DNA: TGTGCCAGCAGGGGCGAAGCTAACTATGGCTACACCTTC; D gene: .; V gene: TRBV2; J gene: TRBJ1-2; clone size: few
CDR3 protein: CASSPPPSGTGKETQYF; CDR3 DNA: TGCGCCAGCAGCCCCCCCCCATCCGGGACAGGAAAAGAGACCCAGTACTTC; D gene: TRBD1; V gene: TRBV5-1; J gene: TRBJ2-5; clone size: .
CDR3 protein: CASSPHRGVSYEQYF; CDR3 DNA: TGCGCCAGCAGCCCACACAGGGGGGTCTCCTACGAGCAGTACTTC; D gene: TRBD1; V gene: TRBV4-1; J gene: TRBJ2-7; clone size: once
CDR3 protein: CASSVGGSSYEQYF; CDR3 DNA: TGCGCCAGCAGCGTGGGTGGGAGCTCCTACGAGCAGTACTTC; D gene: .; V gene: TRBV5-1; J gene: TRBJ2-7; clone size: .
CDR3 protein: CASSTGGETQYF; CDR3 DNA: TGTGCCAGCAGTACAGGGGGCGAGACCCAGTACTTC; D gene: TRBD1; V gene: TRBV27; J gene: TRBJ2-5; clone size: .
CDR3 protein: CASSVVGATGELFF; CDR3 DNA: TGTGCCAGCAGCGTAGTAGGAGCTACCGGGGAGCTGTTTTTT; D gene: .; V gene: TRBV9; J gene: TRBJ2-2; clone size: once
CDR3 protein: CASSLRAGGIRGTEAFF; CDR3 DNA: TGTGCCAGCAGTTTAAGGGCAGGGGGCATACGAGGCACTGAAGCTTTCTTT; D gene: TRBD1; V gene: TRBV27; J gene: TRBJ1-1; clone size: .
CDR3 protein: CASSQVGKELYGYTF; CDR3 DNA: TGCGCCAGCAGCCAAGTGGGCAAAGAGCTCTATGGCTACACCTTC; D gene: .; V gene: TRBV4-3; J gene: TRBJ1-2; clone size: .
CDR3 protein: CAWSTTRSGPTYEQYF; CDR3 DNA: TGTGCCTGGAGCACCACCCGTAGCGGTCCTACCTACGAGCAGTACTTC; D gene: .; V gene: TRBV30; J gene: TRBJ2-7; clone size: .
CDR3 protein: CAISESTGESNYGYTF; CDR3 DNA: TGTGCCATCAGTGAGTCGACAGGGGAGTCTAACTATGGCTACACCTTC; D gene: TRBD1; V gene: TRBV10-3; J gene: TRBJ1-2; clone size: .
CDR3 protein: CASSRMSGTDSYEQYF; CDR3 DNA: TGTGCCAGCAGCCGGATGTCCGGGACGGATTCCTACGAGCAGTACTTC; D gene: .; V gene: TRBV14; J gene: TRBJ2-7; clone size: .